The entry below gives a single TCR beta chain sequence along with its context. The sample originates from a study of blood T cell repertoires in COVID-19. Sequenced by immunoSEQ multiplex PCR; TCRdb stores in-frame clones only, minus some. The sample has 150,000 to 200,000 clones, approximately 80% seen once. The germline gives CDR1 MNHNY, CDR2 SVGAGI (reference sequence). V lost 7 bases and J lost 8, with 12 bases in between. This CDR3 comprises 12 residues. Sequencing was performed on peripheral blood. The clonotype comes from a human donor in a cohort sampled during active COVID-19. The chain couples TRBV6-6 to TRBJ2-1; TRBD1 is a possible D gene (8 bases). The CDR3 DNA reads TGTGCCAGCAACAGGGGGGGAGATGAGCAGTTCTTC. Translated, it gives CASNRGGDEQFF.